The 11 T cell receptor beta chains below come from one sample, sequenced in a study of blood T cell repertoires in COVID-19. Clones were sequenced by immunoSEQ multiplex PCR, and TCRdb holds only the in-frame ones, with some missing. Of 150,000 to 200,000 clones listed, around 84% are singletons. Material: PBMCs or T cells enriched from blood (not recorded which). These receptor sequences come from a man aged 45-65 years who had recovered from COVID-19.

The gene calls are TRBV4-1 and TRBJ1-3; no definite D call. Germline CDR1 reads MGHRA; CDR2 reads YSYEKL. V lost 0 bases and J 0 bases, leaving 12 bases between the germline ends. The CDR3 has 17 amino acids. The CDR3 region is CASSQEENRGSGNTIYF. The CDR3 DNA reads TGCGCCAGCAGCCAAGAGGAAAACCGCGGCTCTGGAAACACCATATATTTT.

This clone was picked up a small number of times. The chain employs TRBV6-2 or TRBV6-3 and TRBJ1-5; tentative D call: TRBD1 (5 bases). This CDR3 is built from 16 residues. The V gene's germline CDR1 is MNHEY and CDR2 SVGEGT. The V gene lost 4 bases and the J gene lost 2 bases, with 15 bases spanning the gap. Here the CDR3 reads CASSSRVRGGNQPQHF. CDR3 nucleotide sequence: TGTGCCAGCAGTTCGAGGGTCCGGGGGGGCAATCAGCCCCAGCATTTT.

The gene calls are TRBV6-6 and TRBJ2-6; 7 bases map to TRBD1. The V gene end was trimmed by 5 bases and the J gene end by 0 bases; junction bases not matched to a gene: 7. CDR3 length: 17 amino acids. The germline gives CDR1 MNHNY, CDR2 SVGAGI (reference sequence). The CDR3 region is CASSQTGASSGANVLTF. The DNA for the CDR3 is TGTGCCAGCAGTCAAACAGGGGCTAGCTCTGGGGCCAACGTCCTGACTTTC.

The V gene is TRBV6-6, the J gene TRBJ2-7, with TRBD2 matching over 7 bases. The J segment lost 2 bases and the V segment lost 8 bases, leaving 6 bases of the junction unmatched. Germline assignment: CDR1 MNHNY and CDR2 SVGAGI (reference sequence). CDR3 length: 13 residues. DNA of the CDR3: TGTGCCAGCTGTGTAAGCGGGGCCTACGAGCAGTACTTC. Translated, it gives CASCVSGAYEQYF.

The chain links TRBV12-3 or TRBV12-4 to TRBJ1-1; D not resolved. The CDR3 is 13 amino acids. The V end lost 3 bases, the J end lost 1 base, and 6 bases lay between the germline ends. CDR3 protein: CASSFNSNTEAFF. CDR3 nucleotides: TGTGCCAGCAGTTTCAACTCGAACACTGAAGCTTTCTTT.

The J gene is TRBJ2-2, the V gene TRBV2; D perhaps matches TRBD1 (6 bases). Germline V gene sequence: CDR1 SNHLY, CDR2 FYNNEI. Trimming took 10 bases from V and 7 from J, leaving 16 bases between them. CDR3 length equals 13 residues. CDR3 region: CAIDRILGGELFF. DNA of the CDR3: TGTGCCATAGACAGGATCCTAGGCGGGGAGCTGTTTTTT.

This clone was seen only once. The V gene is TRBV6-1, the J gene TRBJ1-2; D remains ambiguous. The CDR3 extends over 13 amino acids. The V end lost 1 base, the J end lost 2 bases, and 5 bases lay between the germline ends. Germline lookup yields CDR1 MNHNS and CDR2 SASEGT. The CDR3 nucleotides are TGTGCCAGCAGTGAAGACGGGAACTATGGCTACACCTTC. It specifies CASSEDGNYGYTF.

The chain recombines TRBV7-2 with TRBJ1-5; 12 nucleotides line up with TRBD1. This CDR3 is 18 amino acids long. In germline, CDR1 is SGHTA, CDR2 FQGNSA. The V segment lost 1 base and the J segment 1 base; nucleotides outside the gene matches: 5. The CDR3 region has the DNA TGTGCCAGCAGCTTAGGGGACAGGGGGCCGGAAAGCAATCAGCCCCAGCATTTT. Its protein is CASSLGDRGPESNQPQHF.

The chain couples TRBV7-9 to TRBJ1-4; weak D call: TRBD1 (5 bases). V lost 1 base and J lost 8, with 11 bases in between. The CDR3 covers 14 residues. CDR1 is SEHNR, CDR2 FQNEAQ, per germline (reference sequence). The CDR3 sequence: CASSLVVDSEKLFF. CDR3 nucleotide sequence: TGTGCCAGCAGCTTAGTCGTCGACAGCGAAAAACTGTTTTTT.

The V call is TRBV5-1, the J call TRBJ1-3; 7 nucleotides agree with TRBD1. The CDR3 length is 15 residues. Losses at the gene ends were 4 bases for V and 2 bases for J; bases not matched to a gene: 6. In germline, CDR1 is SGHRS, CDR2 YFSETQ. The DNA of the CDR3 is TGCGCCAGCAGCATTACCGGGACAGCTGGAAACACCATATATTTT. Protein product: CASSITGTAGNTIYF.

The chain joins TRBV27 to TRBJ1-6, with TRBD1 matching over 7 bases. Germline V lookup: CDR1 MNHEY, CDR2 SMNVEV (reference sequence). The J segment lost 0 bases and the V segment lost 5 bases, leaving 1 base of the junction unmatched. This CDR3 has 15 amino acids. CDR3 sequence reads: CASSHRGSYNSPLHF. As DNA, the CDR3 is TGTGCCAGCAGTCACAGGGGCTCCTATAATTCACCCCTCCACTTT.